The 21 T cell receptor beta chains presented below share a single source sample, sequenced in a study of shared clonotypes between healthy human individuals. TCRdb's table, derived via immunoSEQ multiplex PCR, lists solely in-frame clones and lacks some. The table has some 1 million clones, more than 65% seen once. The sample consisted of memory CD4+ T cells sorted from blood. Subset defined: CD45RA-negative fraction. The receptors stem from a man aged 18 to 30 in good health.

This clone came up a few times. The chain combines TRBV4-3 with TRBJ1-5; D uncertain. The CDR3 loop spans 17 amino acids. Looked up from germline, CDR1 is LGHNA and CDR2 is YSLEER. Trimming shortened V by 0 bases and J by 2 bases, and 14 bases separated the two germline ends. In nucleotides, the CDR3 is TGCGCCAGCAGCCAAGATTGGGGAGGTTCAGGCAATCAGCCCCAGCATTTT. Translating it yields CASSQDWGGSGNQPQHF.

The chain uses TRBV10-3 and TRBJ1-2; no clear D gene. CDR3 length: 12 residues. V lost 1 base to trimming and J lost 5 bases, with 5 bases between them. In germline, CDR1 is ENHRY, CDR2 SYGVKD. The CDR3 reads CAISEYEYGYTF. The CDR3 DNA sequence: TGTGCCATCAGTGAGTACGAATATGGCTACACCTTC.

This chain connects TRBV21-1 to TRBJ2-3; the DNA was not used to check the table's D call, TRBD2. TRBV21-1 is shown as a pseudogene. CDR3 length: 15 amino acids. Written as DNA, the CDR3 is TGTGCCAGCAGGGTGCTTTTTCGAGATAAGGATACGCAGTATTTT. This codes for CASRVLFRDKDTQYF.

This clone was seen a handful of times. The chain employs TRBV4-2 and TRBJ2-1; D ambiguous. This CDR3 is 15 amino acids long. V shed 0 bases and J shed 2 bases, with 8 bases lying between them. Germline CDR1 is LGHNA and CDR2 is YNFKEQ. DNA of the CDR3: TGTGCCAGCAGCCAAGATCGGCTTACCTACAATGAGCAGTTCTTC. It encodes CASSQDRLTYNEQFF.

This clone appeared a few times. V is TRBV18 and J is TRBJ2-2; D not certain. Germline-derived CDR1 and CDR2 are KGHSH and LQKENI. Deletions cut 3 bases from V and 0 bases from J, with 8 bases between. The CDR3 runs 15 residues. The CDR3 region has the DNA TGTGCCAGCTCACCCGGGTCGACGAACACCGGGGAGCTGTTTTTT. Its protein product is CASSPGSTNTGELFF. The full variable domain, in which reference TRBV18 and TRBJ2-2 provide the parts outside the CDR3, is NAGVMQNPRHLVRRRGQEARLRCSPMKGHSHVYWYRQLPEEGLKFMVYLQKENIIDESGMPKERFSAEFPKEGPSILRIQQVVRGDSAAYFCASSPGSTNTGELFFGEGSRLTVL.

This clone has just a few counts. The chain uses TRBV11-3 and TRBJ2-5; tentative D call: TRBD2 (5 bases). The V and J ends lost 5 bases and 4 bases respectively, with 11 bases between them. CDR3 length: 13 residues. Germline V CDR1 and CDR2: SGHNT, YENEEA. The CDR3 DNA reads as TGTGCCAGCAGCCGGGAAACGCGAGAGACCCAGTACTTC. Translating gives CASSRETRETQYF.

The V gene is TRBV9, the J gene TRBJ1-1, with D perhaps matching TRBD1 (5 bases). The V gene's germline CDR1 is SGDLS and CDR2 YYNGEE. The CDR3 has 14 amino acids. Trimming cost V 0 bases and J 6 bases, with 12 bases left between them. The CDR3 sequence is CASSVDQGTSEAFF. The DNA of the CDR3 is TGTGCCAGCAGCGTAGATCAGGGTACATCTGAAGCTTTCTTT.

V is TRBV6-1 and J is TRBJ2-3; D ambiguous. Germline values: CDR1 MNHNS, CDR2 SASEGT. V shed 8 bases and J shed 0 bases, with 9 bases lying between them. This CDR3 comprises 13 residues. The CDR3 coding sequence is TGTGCCAGCGGGCTAGGGAGCACAGATACGCAGTATTTT. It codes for CASGLGSTDTQYF.

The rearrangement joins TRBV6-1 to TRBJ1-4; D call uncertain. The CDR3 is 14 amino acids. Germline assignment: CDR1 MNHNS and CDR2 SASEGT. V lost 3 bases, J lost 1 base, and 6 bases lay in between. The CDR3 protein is CASSDPGTNEKLFF. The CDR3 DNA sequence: TGTGCCAGCAGTGATCCCGGAACTAATGAAAAACTGTTTTTT.

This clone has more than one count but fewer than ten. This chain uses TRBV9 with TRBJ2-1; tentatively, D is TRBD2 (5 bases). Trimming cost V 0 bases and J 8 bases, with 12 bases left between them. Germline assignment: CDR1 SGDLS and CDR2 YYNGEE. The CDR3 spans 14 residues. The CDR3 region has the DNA TGTGCCAGCAGCGTAGTGGACGGGATTTATGAGCAGTTCTTC. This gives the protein CASSVVDGIYEQFF.

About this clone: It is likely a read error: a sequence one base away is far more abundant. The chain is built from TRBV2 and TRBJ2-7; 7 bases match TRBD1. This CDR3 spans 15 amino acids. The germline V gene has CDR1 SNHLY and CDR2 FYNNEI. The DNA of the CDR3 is TGTGCCAGTAGTGGACAGGTCCCTCAGGGAGACGAGCAGTACTTC. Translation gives CASSGQVPQGDEQYF.

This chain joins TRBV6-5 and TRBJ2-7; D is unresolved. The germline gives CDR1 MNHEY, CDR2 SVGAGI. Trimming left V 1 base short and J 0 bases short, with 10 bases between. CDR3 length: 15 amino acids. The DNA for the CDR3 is TGTGCCAGCAGTTACTTACGTAAGAGCTCCTACGAGCAGTACTTC. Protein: CASSYLRKSSYEQYF.

CDR3 DNA sequence: TGTGCCAGCAGTGGAGAACTAGTTCTGGAGCAGTTCTTC. Protein: CASSGELVLEQFF. The chain recombines TRBV6-1 with TRBJ2-1; the D gene is possibly TRBD2 (5 bases). Germline CDR1 MNHNS, CDR2 SASEGT. V lost 4 bases and J 10 bases, leaving 14 bases between the germline ends. The CDR3 spans 13 residues.

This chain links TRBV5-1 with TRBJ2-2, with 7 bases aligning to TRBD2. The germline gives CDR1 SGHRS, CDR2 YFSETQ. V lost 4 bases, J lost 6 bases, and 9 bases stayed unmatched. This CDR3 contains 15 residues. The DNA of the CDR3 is TGCGCCAGCAGCGGAGGACTAGGATGGGCCGGGGAGCTGTTTTTT. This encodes CASSGGLGWAGELFF.

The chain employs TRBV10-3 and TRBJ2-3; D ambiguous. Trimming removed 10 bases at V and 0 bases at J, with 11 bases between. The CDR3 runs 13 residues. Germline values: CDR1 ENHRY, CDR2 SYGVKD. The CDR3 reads CATVASSTDTQYF. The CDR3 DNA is TGTGCCACCGTGGCTTCTAGCACAGATACGCAGTATTTT.

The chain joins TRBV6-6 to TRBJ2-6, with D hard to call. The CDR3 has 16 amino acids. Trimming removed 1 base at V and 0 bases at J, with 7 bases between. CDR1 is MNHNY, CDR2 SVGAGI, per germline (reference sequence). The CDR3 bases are TGTGCCAGCAGTTACTGGGGAACCTCTGGGGCCAACGTCCTGACTTTC. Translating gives CASSYWGTSGANVLTF.

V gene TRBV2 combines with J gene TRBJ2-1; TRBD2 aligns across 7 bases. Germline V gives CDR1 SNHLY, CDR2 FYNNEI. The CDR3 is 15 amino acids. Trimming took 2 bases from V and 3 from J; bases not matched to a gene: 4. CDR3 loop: CASSESAGDYNEQFF. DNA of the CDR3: TGTGCCAGCAGTGAATCTGCGGGGGACTACAATGAGCAGTTCTTC.

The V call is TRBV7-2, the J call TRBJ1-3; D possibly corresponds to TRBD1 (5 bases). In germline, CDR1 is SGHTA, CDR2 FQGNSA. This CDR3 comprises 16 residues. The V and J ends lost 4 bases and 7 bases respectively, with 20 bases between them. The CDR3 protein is CASSSIRGGGGNTIYF. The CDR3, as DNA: TGTGCCAGCAGCTCTATTCGCGGCGGCGGGGGGAACACCATATATTTT.

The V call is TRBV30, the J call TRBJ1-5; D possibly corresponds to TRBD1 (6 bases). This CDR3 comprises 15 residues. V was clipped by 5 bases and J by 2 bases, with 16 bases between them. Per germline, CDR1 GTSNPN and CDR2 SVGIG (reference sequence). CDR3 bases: TGTGCCTGGTCCCTAAGGGGGACGGGCAATCAGCCCCAGCATTTT. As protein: CAWSLRGTGNQPQHF.

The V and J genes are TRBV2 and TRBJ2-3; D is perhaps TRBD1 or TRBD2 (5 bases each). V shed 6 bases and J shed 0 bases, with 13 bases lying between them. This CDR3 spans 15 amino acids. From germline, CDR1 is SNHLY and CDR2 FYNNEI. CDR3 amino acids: CASRIRDASTDTQYF. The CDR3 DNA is TGTGCCAGCAGGATCAGGGACGCTAGCACAGATACGCAGTATTTT.

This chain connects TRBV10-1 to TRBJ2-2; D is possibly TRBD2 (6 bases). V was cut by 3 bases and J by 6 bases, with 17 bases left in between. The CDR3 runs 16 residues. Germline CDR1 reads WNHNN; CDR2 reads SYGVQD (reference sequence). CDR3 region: CASSETGDVSSGELFF. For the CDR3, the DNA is TGCGCCAGCAGTGAAACGGGGGACGTGTCATCCGGGGAGCTGTTTTTT.